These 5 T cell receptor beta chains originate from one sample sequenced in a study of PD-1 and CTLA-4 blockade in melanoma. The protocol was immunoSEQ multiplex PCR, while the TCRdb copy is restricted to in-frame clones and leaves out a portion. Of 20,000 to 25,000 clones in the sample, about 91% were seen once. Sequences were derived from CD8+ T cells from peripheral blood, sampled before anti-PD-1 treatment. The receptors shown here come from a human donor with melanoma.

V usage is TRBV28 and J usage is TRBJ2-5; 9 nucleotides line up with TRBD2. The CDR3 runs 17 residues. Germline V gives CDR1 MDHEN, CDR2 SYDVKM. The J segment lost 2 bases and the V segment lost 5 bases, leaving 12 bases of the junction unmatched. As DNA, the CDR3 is TGTGCCAGCAGTCTTTTACGGCTAGCGGGGTTTCAAGAGACCCAGTACTTC. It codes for CASSLLRLAGFQETQYF.

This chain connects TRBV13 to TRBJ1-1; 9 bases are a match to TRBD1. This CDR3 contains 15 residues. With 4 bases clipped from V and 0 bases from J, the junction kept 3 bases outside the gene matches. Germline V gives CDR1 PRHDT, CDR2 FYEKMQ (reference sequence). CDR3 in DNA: TGTGCCAGCAGCTACAGGGGGCACATGAACACTGAAGCTTTCTTT. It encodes CASSYRGHMNTEAFF.

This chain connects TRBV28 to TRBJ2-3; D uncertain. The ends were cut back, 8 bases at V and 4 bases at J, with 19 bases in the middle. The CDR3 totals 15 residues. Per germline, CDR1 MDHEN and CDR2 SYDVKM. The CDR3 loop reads CASFSSFLPADTQYF. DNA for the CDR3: TGTGCCAGCTTCTCCTCTTTCCTCCCGGCAGATACGCAGTATTTT.

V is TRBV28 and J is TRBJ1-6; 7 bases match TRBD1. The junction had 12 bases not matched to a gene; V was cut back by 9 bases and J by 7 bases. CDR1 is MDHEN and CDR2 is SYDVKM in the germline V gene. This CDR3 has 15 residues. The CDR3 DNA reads TGTGCCAGTGAAGGAGGGGACAGAGAAAATTCACCCCTCCACTTT. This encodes CASEGGDRENSPLHF.

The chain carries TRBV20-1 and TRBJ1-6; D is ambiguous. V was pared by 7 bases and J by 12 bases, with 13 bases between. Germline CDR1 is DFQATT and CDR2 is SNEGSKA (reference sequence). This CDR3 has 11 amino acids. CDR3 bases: TGCAGTGTCGGACTTTCTGGACCCCTCCACTTT. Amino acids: CSVGLSGPLHF.